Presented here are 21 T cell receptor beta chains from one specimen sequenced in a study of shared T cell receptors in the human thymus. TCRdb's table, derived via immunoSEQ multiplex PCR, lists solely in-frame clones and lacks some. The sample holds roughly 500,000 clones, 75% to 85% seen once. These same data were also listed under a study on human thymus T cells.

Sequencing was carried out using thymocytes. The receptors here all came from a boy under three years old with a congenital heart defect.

In nucleotides, the CDR3 is TGTGCCAGCAGCCCGGGGAGGCGGGAGCAACCCTACGAGCAGTACTTC. Its protein product is CASSPGRREQPYEQYF. V usage is TRBV9 and J usage is TRBJ2-7, with 7 bases lining up with TRBD2. Germline values: CDR1 SGDLS, CDR2 YYNGEE. V was clipped by 4 bases and J by 2 bases; unmatched bases: 12. This CDR3 is built from 16 residues.

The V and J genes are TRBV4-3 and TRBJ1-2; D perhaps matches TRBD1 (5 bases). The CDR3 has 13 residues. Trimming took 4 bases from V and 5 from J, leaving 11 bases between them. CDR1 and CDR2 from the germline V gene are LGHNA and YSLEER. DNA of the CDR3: TGCGCCAGCAGCCGACAGATTAGATATGGCTACACCTTC. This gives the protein CASSRQIRYGYTF.

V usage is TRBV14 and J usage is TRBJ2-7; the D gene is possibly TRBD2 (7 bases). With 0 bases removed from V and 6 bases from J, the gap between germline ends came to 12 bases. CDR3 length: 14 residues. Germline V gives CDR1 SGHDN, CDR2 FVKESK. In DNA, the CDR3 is TGTGCCAGCAGCCAAGACGAGGGAGGGGGCGAGCAGTACTTC. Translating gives CASSQDEGGGEQYF.

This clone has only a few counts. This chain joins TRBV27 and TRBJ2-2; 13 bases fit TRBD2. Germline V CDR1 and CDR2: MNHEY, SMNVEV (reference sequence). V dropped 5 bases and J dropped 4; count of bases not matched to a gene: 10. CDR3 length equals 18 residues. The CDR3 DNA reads TGTGCCAGCAGTACTATACTAGCGGGAGGGCCGGGCACCGGGGAGCTGTTTTTT. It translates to CASSTILAGGPGTGELFF.

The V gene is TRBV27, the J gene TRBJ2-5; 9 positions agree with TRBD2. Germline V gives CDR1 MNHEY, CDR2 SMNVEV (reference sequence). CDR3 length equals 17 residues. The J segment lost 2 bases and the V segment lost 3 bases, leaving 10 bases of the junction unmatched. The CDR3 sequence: CASSLTGGSGRQETQYF. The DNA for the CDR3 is TGTGCCAGCAGTTTGACGGGGGGTAGCGGGAGACAAGAGACCCAGTACTTC.

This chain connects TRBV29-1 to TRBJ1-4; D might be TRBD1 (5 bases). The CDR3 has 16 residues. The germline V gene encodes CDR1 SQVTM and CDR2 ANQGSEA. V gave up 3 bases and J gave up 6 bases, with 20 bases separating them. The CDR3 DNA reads TGCAGCGTTGACAGGCCCCCCTGGGGAGGGGATGAAAAACTGTTTTTT. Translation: CSVDRPPWGGDEKLFF.

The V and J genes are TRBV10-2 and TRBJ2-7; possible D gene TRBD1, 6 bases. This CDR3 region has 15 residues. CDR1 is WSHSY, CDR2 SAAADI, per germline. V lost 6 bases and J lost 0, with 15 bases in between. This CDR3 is CASRDAQGPSYEQYF. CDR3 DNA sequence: TGCGCCAGCAGGGACGCCCAGGGGCCCTCCTACGAGCAGTACTTC.

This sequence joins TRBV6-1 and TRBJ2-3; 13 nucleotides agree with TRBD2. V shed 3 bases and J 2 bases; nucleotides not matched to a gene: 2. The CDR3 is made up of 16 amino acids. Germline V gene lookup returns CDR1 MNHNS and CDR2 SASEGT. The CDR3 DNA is TGTGCCAGCAGTGAGGGACTAGCGGGGTTCACAGATACGCAGTATTTT. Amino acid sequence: CASSEGLAGFTDTQYF.

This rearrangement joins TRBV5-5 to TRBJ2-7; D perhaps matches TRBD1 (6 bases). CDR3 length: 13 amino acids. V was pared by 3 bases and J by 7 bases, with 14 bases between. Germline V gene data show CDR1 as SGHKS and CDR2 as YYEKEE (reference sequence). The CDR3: CASSSGTHREQYF. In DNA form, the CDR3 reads TGTGCCAGCAGCTCCGGGACACATAGGGAGCAGTACTTC.

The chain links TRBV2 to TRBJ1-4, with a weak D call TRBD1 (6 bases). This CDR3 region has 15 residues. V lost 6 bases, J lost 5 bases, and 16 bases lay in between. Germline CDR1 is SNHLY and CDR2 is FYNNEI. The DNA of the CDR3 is TGTGCCAGCAGCCCACCGGGACAAGGGAATGAAAAACTGTTTTTT. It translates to CASSPPGQGNEKLFF.

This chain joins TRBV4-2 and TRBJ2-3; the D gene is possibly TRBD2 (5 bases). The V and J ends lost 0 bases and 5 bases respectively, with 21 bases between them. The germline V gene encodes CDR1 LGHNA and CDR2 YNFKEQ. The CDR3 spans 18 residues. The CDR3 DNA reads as TGTGCCAGCAGCCAAGACCCCTCTAGACCTAGCTTCCGAGATACGCAGTATTTT. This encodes CASSQDPSRPSFRDTQYF.

CDR3 sequence: CASLGLAGTNEQFF. CDR3 coding DNA: TGTGCCAGCCTCGGGCTAGCTGGAACCAATGAGCAGTTCTTC. V usage is TRBV2 and J usage is TRBJ2-1, with D tentatively TRBD2 (5 bases). Deletions cut 8 bases from V and 6 bases from J, with 17 bases between. The CDR3 has 14 residues. Germline CDR1 reads SNHLY; CDR2 reads FYNNEI.

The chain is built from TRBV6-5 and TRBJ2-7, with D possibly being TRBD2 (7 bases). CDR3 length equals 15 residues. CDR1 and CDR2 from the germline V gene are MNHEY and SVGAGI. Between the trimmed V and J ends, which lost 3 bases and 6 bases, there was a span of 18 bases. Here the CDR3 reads CASSYSRRGAGEQYF. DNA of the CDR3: TGTGCCAGCAGTTATTCTCGTCGGGGGGCGGGCGAGCAGTACTTC.

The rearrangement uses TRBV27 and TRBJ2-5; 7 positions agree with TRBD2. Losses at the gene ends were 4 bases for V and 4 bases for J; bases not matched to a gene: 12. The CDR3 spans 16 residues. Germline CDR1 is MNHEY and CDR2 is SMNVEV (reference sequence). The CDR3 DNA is TGTGCCAGCAGTTCGGGGAGGGCGATCGCGGGAGAGACCCAGTACTTC. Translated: CASSSGRAIAGETQYF.

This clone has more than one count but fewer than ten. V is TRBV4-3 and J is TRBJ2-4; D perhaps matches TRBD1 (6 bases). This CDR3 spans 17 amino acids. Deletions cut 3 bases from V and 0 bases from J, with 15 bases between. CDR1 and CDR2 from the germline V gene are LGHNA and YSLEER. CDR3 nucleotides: TGCGCCAGCAGCCAGGGACACCAAACACTAGCCAAAAACATTCAGTACTTC. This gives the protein CASSQGHQTLAKNIQYF.

The CDR3 sequence is CASSQNPDRRVYGYTF. The CDR3 coding sequence is TGCGCCAGCAGCCAAAACCCGGACAGGAGAGTGTATGGCTACACCTTC. The V and J genes are TRBV4-3 and TRBJ1-2; 7 nucleotides agree with TRBD1. J lost 5 bases, V lost 2 bases, and 11 bases had no gene match. The CDR3 has 16 residues. The germline CDR1 and CDR2 sequences are LGHNA and YSLEER.

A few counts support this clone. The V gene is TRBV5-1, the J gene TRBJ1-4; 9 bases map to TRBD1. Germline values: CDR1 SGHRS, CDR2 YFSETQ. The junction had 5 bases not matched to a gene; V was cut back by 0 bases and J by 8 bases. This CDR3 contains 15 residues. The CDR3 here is CASSLGQGVREKLFF. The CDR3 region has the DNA TGCGCCAGCAGCTTGGGACAGGGGGTTCGGGAAAAACTGTTTTTT.

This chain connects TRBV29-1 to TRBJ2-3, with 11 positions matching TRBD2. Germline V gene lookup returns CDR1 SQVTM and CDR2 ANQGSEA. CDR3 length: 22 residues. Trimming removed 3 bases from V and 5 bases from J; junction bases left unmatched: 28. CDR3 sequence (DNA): TGCAGCGTTGAGACACCCCGATTAGGGACATCTGTAGCGGGAGGGCCAGGAGATACGCAGTATTTT. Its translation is CSVETPRLGTSVAGGPGDTQYF.

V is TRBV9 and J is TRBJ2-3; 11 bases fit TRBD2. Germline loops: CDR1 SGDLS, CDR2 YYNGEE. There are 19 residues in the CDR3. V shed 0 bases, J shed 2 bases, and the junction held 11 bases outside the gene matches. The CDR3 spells CASSVEGTSGSLITDTQYF. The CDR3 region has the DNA TGTGCCAGCAGCGTAGAAGGGACTAGCGGCTCCCTTATCACAGATACGCAGTATTTT.

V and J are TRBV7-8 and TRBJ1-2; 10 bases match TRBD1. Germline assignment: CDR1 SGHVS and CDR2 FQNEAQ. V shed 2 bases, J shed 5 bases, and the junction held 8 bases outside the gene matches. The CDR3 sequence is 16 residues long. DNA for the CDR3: TGTGCCAGCAGCTTACGCCGGGACAGGGGATGGTATGGCTACACCTTC. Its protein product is CASSLRRDRGWYGYTF.

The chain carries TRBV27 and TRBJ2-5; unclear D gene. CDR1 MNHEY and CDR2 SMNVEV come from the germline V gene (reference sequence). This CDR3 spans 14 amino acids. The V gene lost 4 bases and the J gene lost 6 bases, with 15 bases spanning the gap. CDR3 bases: TGTGCCAGCAGTTCATATGACAACCCACAGACCCAGTACTTC. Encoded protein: CASSSYDNPQTQYF.